Each of the 18 T cell receptor beta chains below was sequenced from the same sample in a study of blood T cell repertoires in COVID-19. The data were produced by immunoSEQ multiplex PCR, yet TCRdb's version contains in-frame clones alone and is incomplete. Of a few hundred thousand clones listed, approximately 89% were seen once; the top ten hold 8% to 10%. The source material was PBMCs or T cells enriched from blood (not recorded which). Receptors were obtained from a middle-aged woman who had recovered from COVID-19.

The chain has TRBV7-3 and TRBJ2-1; 16 bases match TRBD2. Germline V lookup: CDR1 SGHTA, CDR2 FQGTGA. V lost 5 bases to trimming and J lost 2 bases; unmatched junction nucleotides: 12. The CDR3 is 20 amino acids. CDR3 region: CASSPGNPGLAGGTYNEQFF. CDR3 sequence (DNA): TGTGCCAGCAGCCCAGGAAATCCGGGACTAGCGGGAGGGACCTACAATGAGCAGTTCTTC.

J is TRBJ1-1 and V is TRBV2; tentative D call: TRBD1 (6 bases). Trimming cost V 7 bases and J 5 bases, with 17 bases left between them. CDR1 SNHLY and CDR2 FYNNEI come from the germline V gene. CDR3 length: 14 amino acids. Here the CDR3 reads CASTKGGWSTEAFF. The CDR3 DNA is TGTGCCAGCACCAAAGGGGGTTGGAGTACTGAAGCTTTCTTT.

This chain uses TRBV5-1 with TRBJ2-1, with D hard to call. Germline values: CDR1 SGHRS, CDR2 YFSETQ. The CDR3 extends over 13 amino acids. Trimming shortened V by 0 bases and J by 6 bases, and 7 bases separated the two germline ends. As DNA, the CDR3 is TGCGCCAGCAGCTTGGGGAGTACCAATGAGCAGTTCTTC. Its translation is CASSLGSTNEQFF. Using reference TRBV5-1 and TRBJ2-1 for the parts outside the CDR3, the full variable domain is KAGVTQTPRYLIKTRGQQVTLSCSPISGHRSVSWYQQTPGQGLQFLFEYFSETQRNKGNFPGRFSGRQFSNSRSEMNVSTLELGDSALYLCASSLGSTNEQFFGPGTRLTVL.

This chain joins TRBV9 and TRBJ2-1; 8 bases agree with TRBD2. The germline V gene encodes CDR1 SGDLS and CDR2 YYNGEE. The CDR3 spans 15 residues. The V gene end was trimmed by 0 bases and the J gene end by 3 bases; junction bases not matched to a gene: 2. CDR3 in amino acids: CASSVALAVYNEQFF. CDR3 DNA: TGTGCCAGCAGCGTAGCACTAGCGGTCTACAATGAGCAGTTCTTC.

The chain carries TRBV28 and TRBJ2-4; D perhaps matches TRBD1 (6 bases). From germline, CDR1 is MDHEN and CDR2 SYDVKM. The CDR3 runs 16 residues. The V gene lost 5 bases and the J gene lost 2 bases, with 16 bases spanning the gap. CDR3 amino acids: CASSPTGSRTKNIQYF. CDR3 bases: TGTGCCAGCAGTCCCACAGGGTCGAGGACCAAAAACATTCAGTACTTC.

The rearrangement links TRBV4-1 to TRBJ2-4, with 13 nucleotides matching TRBD2. The V gene's germline CDR1 is MGHRA and CDR2 YSYEKL. Trimming removed 3 bases from V and 4 bases from J; junction bases left unmatched: 6. This CDR3 contains 17 residues. The CDR3 loop reads CASSQPTSGREKNIQYF. As DNA, the CDR3 is TGCGCCAGCAGCCAGCCCACTAGCGGGAGGGAGAAAAACATTCAGTACTTC.

This chain joins TRBV7-9 and TRBJ2-7, with 8 bases that match TRBD2. CDR1 is SEHNR, CDR2 FQNEAQ, per germline (reference sequence). V dropped 5 bases and J dropped 4; count of bases not matched to a gene: 4. The CDR3 is 13 residues long. CDR3 in amino acids: CASSIPSGYEQYF. The CDR3 nucleotides are TGTGCCAGCAGCATCCCTAGCGGGTACGAGCAGTACTTC.

The chain uses TRBV7-2 and TRBJ2-1; 8 bases agree with TRBD2. The CDR3 loop spans 14 amino acids. Germline loops: CDR1 SGHTA, CDR2 FQGNSA. J was trimmed by 7 bases and V by 5 bases; bases with no gene match: 7. CDR3 sequence: CASSPELAENEQFF. In DNA, the CDR3 is TGTGCCAGCAGCCCCGAACTAGCGGAAAATGAGCAGTTCTTC.

The chain carries TRBV2 and TRBJ1-1; 8 bases map to TRBD1. The CDR3 loop spans 17 amino acids. V shed 7 bases, J shed 0 bases, and the junction held 13 bases outside the gene matches. Germline values: CDR1 SNHLY, CDR2 FYNNEI. The CDR3 here is CASKFTTGVPMNTEAFF. The DNA of the CDR3 is TGTGCCAGCAAGTTTACGACAGGGGTGCCAATGAACACTGAAGCTTTCTTT.

The rearrangement links TRBV3-1 (or the pseudogene TRBV3-2) to TRBJ2-2, with TRBD1 matching over 9 bases. CDR1 is LGHDT, CDR2 YNNKEL, per germline (reference sequence). The CDR3 extends over 16 amino acids. Trimming cost V 4 bases and J 4 bases; bases outside gene matches: 7. The DNA of the CDR3 is TGTGCCAGCAGCCTCAATAACAGGGGGCTCACCGGGGAGCTGTTTTTT. It specifies CASSLNNRGLTGELFF.

CDR3 DNA: TGTGCCAGCAATCGAGAGATGAACACTGAAGCTTTCTTT. It encodes CASNREMNTEAFF. This chain joins TRBV5-4 and TRBJ1-1; D gene uncertain. Germline CDR1 and CDR2: SGHNT and YYREEE (reference sequence). V gave up 6 bases and J gave up 0 bases, with 9 bases separating them. The length of the CDR3 is 13 residues.

The sample holds a few counts of this clone. The V and J genes are TRBV4-1 and TRBJ2-7, with 10 bases fitting TRBD2. Germline V lookup: CDR1 MGHRA, CDR2 YSYEKL. CDR3 length equals 14 residues. V lost 5 bases, J lost 3 bases, and 4 bases stayed unmatched. The CDR3 sequence is CASSSGLAVYEQYF. CDR3 nucleotide sequence: TGCGCCAGCAGCTCTGGACTAGCGGTCTACGAGCAGTACTTC.

The rearrangement joins TRBV30 to TRBJ2-1, with 10 bases fitting TRBD2. V lost 0 bases to trimming and J lost 6 bases; unmatched junction nucleotides: 17. Germline-derived CDR1 and CDR2 are GTSNPN and SVGIG (reference sequence). This CDR3 is 19 amino acids long. The CDR3: CAWSVIRAGGLLLGNEQFF. DNA for the CDR3: TGTGCCTGGAGTGTAATCCGAGCGGGGGGGCTCCTTTTAGGCAATGAGCAGTTCTTC.

The gene calls are TRBV7-2 and TRBJ2-7, with 8 bases that match TRBD1. The length of the CDR3 is 15 residues. Losses at the gene ends were 3 bases for V and 6 bases for J; bases not matched to a gene: 10. Germline CDR1 reads SGHTA; CDR2 reads FQGNSA. For the CDR3, the DNA is TGTGCCAGCAGCTTCCGGGACAGGACTGCCTCCGAGCAGTACTTC. Translated: CASSFRDRTASEQYF.

This chain uses TRBV18 with TRBJ1-2; the D is unclear. V lost 4 bases, J lost 5 bases, and 14 bases lay in between. The CDR3 runs to 14 residues. Germline V gives CDR1 KGHSH, CDR2 LQKENI. The CDR3 here is CASSRTRAEYGYTF. DNA of the CDR3: TGTGCCAGCTCACGGACGCGGGCCGAATATGGCTACACCTTC. The whole variable domain, filled in from reference TRBV18 and TRBJ1-2, reads NAGVMQNPRHLVRRRGQEARLRCSPMKGHSHVYWYRQLPEEGLKFMVYLQKENIIDESGMPKERFSAEFPKEGPSILRIQQVVRGDSAAYFCASSRTRAEYGYTFGSGTRLTVV.

The CDR3 is CAWSSGTANEQYF. For the CDR3, the DNA is TGTGCCTGGAGTTCCGGGACAGCCAACGAGCAGTACTTC. This chain connects TRBV30 to TRBJ2-7; 7 bases agree with TRBD1. This CDR3 has 13 amino acids. Germline V gene sequence: CDR1 GTSNPN, CDR2 SVGIG (reference sequence). V lost 2 bases and J lost 5; bases outside the gene matches: 6.

This chain joins TRBV11-2 and TRBJ2-7, with D possibly being TRBD1 (6 bases). The V end was cut by 5 bases, the J end by 2 bases, with 16 bases between. The CDR3 consists of 15 residues. Germline V gene sequence: CDR1 SGHAT, CDR2 FQNNGV. DNA for the CDR3: TGTGCCAGCAGCCGCTCAGGGGCCACTCCCTACGAGCAGTACTTC. It is translated as CASSRSGATPYEQYF.

The J gene is TRBJ2-3, the V gene TRBV5-8; 7 bases are a match to TRBD1. CDR1 and CDR2 (germline): SGHTS, YDEGEE. V lost 4 bases and J lost 2; bases outside the gene matches: 4. This CDR3 contains 14 residues. The CDR3 nucleotides read TGTGCCAGCAGCCAAACAGGGGTCACAGATACGCAGTATTTT. Translating gives CASSQTGVTDTQYF.